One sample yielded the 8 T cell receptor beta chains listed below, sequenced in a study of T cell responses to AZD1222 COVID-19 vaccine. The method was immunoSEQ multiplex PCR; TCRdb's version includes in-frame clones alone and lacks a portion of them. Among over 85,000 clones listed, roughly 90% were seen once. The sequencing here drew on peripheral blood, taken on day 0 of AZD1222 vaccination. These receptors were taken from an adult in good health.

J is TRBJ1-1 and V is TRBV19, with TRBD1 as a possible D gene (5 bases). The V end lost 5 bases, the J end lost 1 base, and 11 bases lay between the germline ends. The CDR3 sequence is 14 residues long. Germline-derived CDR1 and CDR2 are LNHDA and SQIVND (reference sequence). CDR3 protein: CASSSGGSNTEAFF. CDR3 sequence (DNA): TGTGCCAGTAGTTCGGGGGGGTCGAACACTGAAGCTTTCTTT.

Here the CDR3 reads CASSREGGRNTIYF. DNA of the CDR3: TGCGCCAGCAGCCGAGAGGGGGGAAGAAACACCATATATTTT. The chain combines TRBV4-1 with TRBJ1-3; weak D call: TRBD1 (6 bases). V lost 4 bases, J lost 5 bases, and 12 bases lay in between. The germline V gene encodes CDR1 MGHRA and CDR2 YSYEKL. This CDR3 is built from 14 residues.

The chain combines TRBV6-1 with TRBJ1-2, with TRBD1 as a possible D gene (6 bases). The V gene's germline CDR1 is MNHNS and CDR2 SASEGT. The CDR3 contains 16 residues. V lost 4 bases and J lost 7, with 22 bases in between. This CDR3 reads CASSVRPQGGKVGYTF. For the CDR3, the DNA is TGTGCCAGCAGTGTTAGACCACAGGGTGGAAAGGTTGGCTACACCTTC.

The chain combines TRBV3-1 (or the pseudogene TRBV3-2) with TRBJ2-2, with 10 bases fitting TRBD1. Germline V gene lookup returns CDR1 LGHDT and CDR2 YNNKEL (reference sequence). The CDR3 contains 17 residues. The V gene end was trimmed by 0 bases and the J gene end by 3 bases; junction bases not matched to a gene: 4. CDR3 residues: CASSQEDRGQDTGELFF. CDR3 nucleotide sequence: TGTGCCAGCAGCCAAGAAGACAGGGGGCAAGACACCGGGGAGCTGTTTTTT.

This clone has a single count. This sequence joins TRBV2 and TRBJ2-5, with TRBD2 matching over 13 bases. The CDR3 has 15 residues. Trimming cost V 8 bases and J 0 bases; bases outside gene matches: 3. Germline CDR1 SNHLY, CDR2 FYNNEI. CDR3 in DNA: TGTGCCAGCGGTGGACTAGCGGGGGACCAAGAGACCCAGTACTTC. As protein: CASGGLAGDQETQYF.

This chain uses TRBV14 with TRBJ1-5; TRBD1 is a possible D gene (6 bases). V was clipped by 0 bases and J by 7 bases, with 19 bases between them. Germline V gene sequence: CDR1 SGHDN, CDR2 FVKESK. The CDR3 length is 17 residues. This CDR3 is CASSQDKADRVKQPQHF. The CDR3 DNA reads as TGTGCCAGCAGCCAAGATAAGGCGGACAGAGTCAAACAGCCCCAGCATTTT.

The DNA of the CDR3 is TGTGCCAGCAGCGCCTCCGGGACTAGCGGGGGGGTTGAGCAGTTCTTC. Protein: CASSASGTSGGVEQFF. V usage is TRBV7-3 and J usage is TRBJ2-1; 16 bases are shared with TRBD2. This CDR3 has 16 amino acids. Germline values: CDR1 SGHTA, CDR2 FQGTGA. V trimming: 5 bases; J trimming: 9 bases; junction bases outside the gene matches: 7.

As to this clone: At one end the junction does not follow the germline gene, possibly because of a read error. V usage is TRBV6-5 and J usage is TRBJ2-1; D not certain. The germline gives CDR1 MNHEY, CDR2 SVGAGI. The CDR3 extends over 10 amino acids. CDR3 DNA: TGTGCCAGCAGTTACGTGGGAATGGTCTTC. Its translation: CASSYVGMVF.